This T cell receptor (beta chain) was obtained from a study of blood T cell repertoires in COVID-19. Background on the study: From T cells, B-cell-depleted T cells, or PBMCs came the material, which was cDNA or gDNA.

V lost 5 bases and J lost 15; bases outside the gene matches: 7. Germline CDR1 SGHTA, CDR2 FQGNSA. The CDR3 sequence is 12 residues long. Sequencing used immunoSEQ multiplex PCR; TCRdb keeps in-frame clones, though not all of them. The repertoire holds under 150,000 clones, with approximately 84% as singletons. The gene calls are TRBV7-2 and TRBJ2-1, with TRBD2 matching 10 bases. The TCR comes from a woman between 40 and 55 years old with acute or convalescent COVID-19. The specimen was peripheral blood. The CDR3 nucleotides are TGTGCCAGCAGCCTTAGCGGGGGGCCAACGTTCTTC. Protein: CASSLSGGPTFF.